This T cell receptor (beta chain) stems from a study of cytomegalovirus exposure and HLA in healthy donors. The primer mix had 60 Vbeta and 13 Jbeta primers. The assay was immunoSEQ multiplex PCR, and TCRdb's table has in-frame clones only and misses some. The table includes roughly 180,000 clones, about four fifths detected once. Sample: PBMCs. This receptor was identified in a female donor in good health and CMV-seronegative.

The CDR3: CASSHLSETSGYNEQFF. The CDR3 nucleotides read TGCGCCAGCAGCCACCTCTCCGAGACTAGCGGGTACAATGAGCAGTTCTTC. J is TRBJ2-1 and V is TRBV4-1, with TRBD2 matching over 10 bases. CDR1 and CDR2 (germline): MGHRA, YSYEKL. The CDR3 is 17 amino acids. With 3 bases clipped from V and 4 bases from J, the junction kept 9 bases outside the gene matches.